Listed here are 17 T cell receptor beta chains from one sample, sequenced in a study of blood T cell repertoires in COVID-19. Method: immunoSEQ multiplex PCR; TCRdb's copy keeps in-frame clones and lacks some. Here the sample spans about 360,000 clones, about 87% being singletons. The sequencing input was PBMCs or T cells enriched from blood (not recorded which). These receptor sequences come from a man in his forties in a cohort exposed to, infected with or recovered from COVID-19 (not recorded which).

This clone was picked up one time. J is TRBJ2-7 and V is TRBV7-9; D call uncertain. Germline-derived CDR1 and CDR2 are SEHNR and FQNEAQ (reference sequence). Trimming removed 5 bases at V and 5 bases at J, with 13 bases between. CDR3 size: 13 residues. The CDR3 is CASSPEWVNEQYF. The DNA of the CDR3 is TGTGCCAGCAGCCCGGAGTGGGTCAACGAGCAGTACTTC.

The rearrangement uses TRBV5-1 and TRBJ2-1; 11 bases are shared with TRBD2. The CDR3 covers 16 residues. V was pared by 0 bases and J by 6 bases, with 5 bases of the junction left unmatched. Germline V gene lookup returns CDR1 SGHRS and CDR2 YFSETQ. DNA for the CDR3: TGCGCCAGCAGCTTGGGTGCTAGCGGGGGGCTCAATGAGCAGTTCTTC. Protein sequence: CASSLGASGGLNEQFF. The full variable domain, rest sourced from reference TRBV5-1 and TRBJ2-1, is KAGVTQTPRYLIKTRGQQVTLSCSPISGHRSVSWYQQTPGQGLQFLFEYFSETQRNKGNFPGRFSGRQFSNSRSEMNVSTLELGDSALYLCASSLGASGGLNEQFFGPGTRLTVL.

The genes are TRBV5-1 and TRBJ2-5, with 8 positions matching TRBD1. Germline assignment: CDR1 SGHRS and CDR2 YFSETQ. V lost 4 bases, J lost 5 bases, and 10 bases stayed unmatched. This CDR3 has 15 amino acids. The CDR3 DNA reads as TGCGCCAGCAGCCCTGAACCCCGACAGGGGGAGACCCAGTACTTC. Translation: CASSPEPRQGETQYF.

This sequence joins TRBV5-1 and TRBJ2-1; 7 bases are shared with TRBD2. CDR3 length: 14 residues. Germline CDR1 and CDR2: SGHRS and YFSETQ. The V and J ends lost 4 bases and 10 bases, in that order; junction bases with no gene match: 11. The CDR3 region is CASSPKRGPREQFF. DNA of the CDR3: TGCGCCAGCAGCCCGAAGCGGGGTCCGAGGGAGCAGTTCTTC.

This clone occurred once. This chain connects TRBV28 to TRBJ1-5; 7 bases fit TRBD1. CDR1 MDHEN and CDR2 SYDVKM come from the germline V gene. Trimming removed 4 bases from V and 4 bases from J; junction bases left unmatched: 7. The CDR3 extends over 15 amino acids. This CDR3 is CASSSRQGLNQPQHF. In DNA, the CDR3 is TGTGCCAGCAGTTCTCGACAGGGACTGAATCAGCCCCAGCATTTT.

CDR3 residues: CASSSGLEAFF. In nucleotides, the CDR3 is TGTGCCAGCAGCTCGGGACTTGAAGCTTTCTTT. The V call is TRBV3-1 (or the pseudogene TRBV3-2), the J call TRBJ1-1, with a tentative D call TRBD1 (5 bases). This CDR3 comprises 11 residues. The germline V gene has CDR1 LGHDT and CDR2 YNNKEL (reference sequence). V was clipped by 5 bases and J by 7 bases, with 8 bases between them.

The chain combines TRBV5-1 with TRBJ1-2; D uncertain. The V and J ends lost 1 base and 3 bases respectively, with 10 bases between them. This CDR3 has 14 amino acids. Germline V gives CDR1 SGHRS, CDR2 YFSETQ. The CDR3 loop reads CASSLMGRDYGYTF. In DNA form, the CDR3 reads TGCGCCAGCAGCTTGATGGGGAGAGACTATGGCTACACCTTC.

CDR3 nucleotides: TGTGCCACCAGCAGAGATCGGGGGTATGGAAACACCATATATTTT. Translated, it gives CATSRDRGYGNTIYF. V is TRBV15 and J is TRBJ1-3; TRBD1 is a possible D gene (5 bases). Germline-derived CDR1 and CDR2 are LNHNV and YYDKDF (reference sequence). V shed 0 bases and J shed 3 bases, with 9 bases lying between them. CDR3 length equals 15 residues.

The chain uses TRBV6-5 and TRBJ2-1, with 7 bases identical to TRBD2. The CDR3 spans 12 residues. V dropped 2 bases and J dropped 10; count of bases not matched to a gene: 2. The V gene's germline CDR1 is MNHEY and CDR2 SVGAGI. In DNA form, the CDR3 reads TGTGCCAGCAGTTACGGGGAGGGAGAGCAGTTCTTC. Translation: CASSYGEGEQFF.

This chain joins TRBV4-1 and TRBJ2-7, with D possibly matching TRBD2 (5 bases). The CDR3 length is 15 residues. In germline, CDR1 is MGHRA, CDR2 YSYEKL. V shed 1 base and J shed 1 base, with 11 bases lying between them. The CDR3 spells CASSQVASSSYEQYF. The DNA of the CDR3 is TGCGCCAGCAGCCAAGTGGCTAGCTCTTCCTACGAGCAGTACTTC.

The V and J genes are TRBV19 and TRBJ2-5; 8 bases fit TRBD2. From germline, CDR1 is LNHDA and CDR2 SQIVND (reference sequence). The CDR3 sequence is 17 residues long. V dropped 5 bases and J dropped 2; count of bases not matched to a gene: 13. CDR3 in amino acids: CASSPRTSRVGQETQYF. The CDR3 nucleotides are TGTGCCAGTAGTCCCCGGACTAGCAGAGTGGGGCAAGAGACCCAGTACTTC.

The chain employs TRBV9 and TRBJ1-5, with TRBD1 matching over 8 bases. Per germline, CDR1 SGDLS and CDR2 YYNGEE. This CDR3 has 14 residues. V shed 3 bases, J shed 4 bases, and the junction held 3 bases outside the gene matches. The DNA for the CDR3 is TGTGCCAGCAGCGCCACAGGGGGTAATCAGCCCCAGCATTTT. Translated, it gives CASSATGGNQPQHF.

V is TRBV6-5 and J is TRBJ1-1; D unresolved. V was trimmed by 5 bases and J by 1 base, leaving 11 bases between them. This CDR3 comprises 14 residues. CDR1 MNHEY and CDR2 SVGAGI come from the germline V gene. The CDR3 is CASSNSLGNTEAFF. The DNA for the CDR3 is TGTGCCAGCAGTAACAGTCTGGGGAACACTGAAGCTTTCTTT.

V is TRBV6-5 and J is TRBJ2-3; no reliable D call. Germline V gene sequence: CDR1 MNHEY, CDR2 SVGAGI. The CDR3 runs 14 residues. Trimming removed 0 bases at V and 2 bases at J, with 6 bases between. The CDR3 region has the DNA TGTGCCAGCAGTTACTCCCAGGACACAGATACGCAGTATTTT. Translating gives CASSYSQDTDTQYF.

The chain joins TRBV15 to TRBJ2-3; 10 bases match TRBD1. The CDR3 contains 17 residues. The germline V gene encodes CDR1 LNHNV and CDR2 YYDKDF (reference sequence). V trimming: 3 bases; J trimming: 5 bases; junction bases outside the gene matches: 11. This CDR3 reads CATSRPLAGQGRDTQYF. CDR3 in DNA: TGTGCCACCAGCAGGCCATTAGCGGGACAGGGGAGAGATACGCAGTATTTT. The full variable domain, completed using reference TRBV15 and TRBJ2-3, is DAMVIQNPRYQVTQFGKPVTLSCSQTLNHNVMYWYQQKSSQAPKLLFHYYDKDFNNEADTPDNFQSRRPNTSFCFLDIRSPGLGDTAMYLCATSRPLAGQGRDTQYFGPGTRLTVL.

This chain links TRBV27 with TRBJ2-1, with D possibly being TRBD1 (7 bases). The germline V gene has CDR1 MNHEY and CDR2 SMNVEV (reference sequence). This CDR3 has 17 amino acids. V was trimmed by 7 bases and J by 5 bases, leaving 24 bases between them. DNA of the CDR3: TGTGCCAGCACCCACATTGGATCCAGGGGGGCCCACAATGAGCAGTTCTTC. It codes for CASTHIGSRGAHNEQFF.

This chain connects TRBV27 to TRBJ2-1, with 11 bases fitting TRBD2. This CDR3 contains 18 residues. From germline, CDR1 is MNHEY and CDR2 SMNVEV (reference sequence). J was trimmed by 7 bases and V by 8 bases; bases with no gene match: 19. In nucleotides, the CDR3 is TGTGCCAGCGCGCATTACGGGACTAGCGGTAGCCGGGGTAATGAGCAGTTCTTC. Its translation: CASAHYGTSGSRGNEQFF.